A single sample is the source of the 24 T cell receptor beta chains below, sequenced in a study of blood T cell repertoires in COVID-19. Profiling relied on immunoSEQ multiplex PCR, and the TCRdb table lists in-frame clones only, not all of them. Seen here are more than 200,000 clones, about 84% observed once, and the top ten hold roughly 7.9%. Input material: peripheral blood. These TCRs come from a woman older than 75 with acute or convalescent COVID-19.

The chain couples TRBV19 to TRBJ2-5; 11 bases are a match to TRBD2. V lost 3 bases and J lost 5; bases outside the gene matches: 5. The germline gives CDR1 LNHDA, CDR2 SQIVND (reference sequence). The CDR3 consists of 15 residues. The CDR3 coding sequence is TGTGCCAGTAGTATGCTAGCGGGGGGCGGGGAGACCCAGTACTTC. Translated: CASSMLAGGGETQYF.

This clone was observed a handful of times. A read error may produce the germline difference seen at one junction end. This chain joins TRBV11-3 and TRBJ2-7, with TRBD1 as a possible D gene (5 bases). The CDR3 covers 14 residues. CDR1 and CDR2 (germline): SGHNT, YENEEA. CDR3 loop: CASSVDSTSYEQYF. CDR3 bases: TGTGCCAGCAGCGTAGACAGTACCTCCTACGAGCAGTACTTC.

The rearrangement joins TRBV2 to TRBJ1-3; 7 bases are a match to TRBD1. CDR3 length: 13 amino acids. V trimming: 1 base; J trimming: 8 bases; junction bases outside the gene matches: 2. Germline CDR1 reads SNHLY; CDR2 reads FYNNEI. The CDR3 DNA reads TGTGCCAGCAGTGAAGTCAGGGGGTACACCATATATTTT. It yields the protein CASSEVRGYTIYF.

The V and J genes are TRBV24-1 and TRBJ1-6, with D perhaps matching TRBD1 (6 bases). This CDR3 has 15 amino acids. Trimming removed 4 bases at V and 7 bases at J, with 13 bases between. The V gene's germline CDR1 is KGHDR and CDR2 SFDVKD. The CDR3, as DNA: TGTGCCACCAGTGAGACTGACAGGCCCAATTCACCCCTCCACTTT. Protein: CATSETDRPNSPLHF.

In nucleotides, the CDR3 is TGTGCCAGCTCACCGACAGGGGGGGGAGAGACCCAGTACTTC. Its protein product is CASSPTGGGETQYF. The J gene is TRBJ2-5, the V gene TRBV18; 9 bases are shared with TRBD1. The V segment lost 3 bases and the J segment 4 bases; nucleotides outside the gene matches: 3. CDR3 length equals 14 residues. CDR1 KGHSH and CDR2 LQKENI come from the germline V gene.

The CDR3: CASSIPRGGLLNTEAFF. The CDR3, as DNA: TGTGCCAGTAGTATCCCACGGGGGGGTTTACTGAACACTGAAGCTTTCTTT. The chain couples TRBV19 to TRBJ1-1; D might be TRBD1 (5 bases). V was shortened by 3 bases and J by 0 bases, with 17 bases between the two germline ends. Germline V gives CDR1 LNHDA, CDR2 SQIVND (reference sequence). This CDR3 comprises 17 residues.

This clone occurred a few times. The rearrangement uses TRBV30 and TRBJ1-1; 7 nucleotides match TRBD1. Germline assignment: CDR1 GTSNPN and CDR2 SVGIG (reference sequence). The CDR3 covers 15 residues. Trimming removed 0 bases from V and 1 base from J; junction bases left unmatched: 5. The CDR3 sequence: CAWSVGGTANTEAFF. Here the CDR3 DNA reads TGTGCCTGGAGTGTAGGTGGGACAGCGAACACTGAAGCTTTCTTT.

This sequence joins TRBV5-1 and TRBJ2-7, with D possibly TRBD1 on 6 matching bases. This CDR3 region has 12 residues. Germline V gene sequence: CDR1 SGHRS, CDR2 YFSETQ. With 4 bases removed from V and 5 bases from J, the gap between germline ends came to 10 bases. CDR3 sequence reads: CASSATGNEQYF. CDR3 sequence (DNA): TGCGCCAGCAGCGCCACAGGGAACGAGCAGTACTTC. The full variable domain, rest sourced from reference TRBV5-1 and TRBJ2-7, is KAGVTQTPRYLIKTRGQQVTLSCSPISGHRSVSWYQQTPGQGLQFLFEYFSETQRNKGNFPGRFSGRQFSNSRSEMNVSTLELGDSALYLCASSATGNEQYFGPGTRLTVT.

This CDR3 reads CASSLTRAGNTIYF. The CDR3 DNA sequence: TGTGCCAGCAGCTTAACCAGGGCCGGAAACACCATATATTTT. The V and J genes are TRBV7-3 and TRBJ1-3; D might be TRBD1 (5 bases). Germline V gene lookup returns CDR1 SGHTA and CDR2 FQGTGA. V was clipped by 0 bases and J by 4 bases, with 7 bases between them. This CDR3 is 14 amino acids long.

This sequence joins TRBV2 and TRBJ1-5; possibly TRBD1 for D (5 bases). This CDR3 region has 15 residues. Trimming cost V 4 bases and J 4 bases, with 14 bases left between them. Germline V CDR1 and CDR2: SNHLY, FYNNEI. CDR3 DNA sequence: TGTGCCAGCAGTGGGCGGTTGGGGGGGAATCAGCCCCAGCATTTT. The encoded protein is CASSGRLGGNQPQHF.

This clone showed up just once. The genes are TRBV6-4 and TRBJ2-1, with D tentatively TRBD2 (5 bases). The V end lost 0 bases, the J end lost 6 bases, and 15 bases lay between the germline ends. Germline-derived CDR1 and CDR2 are MRHNA and SNTAGT. The CDR3 length is 16 residues. The CDR3 nucleotides read TGTGCCAGCAGTGACTCGAATGGACTCCCGGCCAATGAGCAGTTCTTC. Its translation: CASSDSNGLPANEQFF.

The V and J genes are TRBV19 and TRBJ1-4; 7 positions agree with TRBD1. Per germline, CDR1 LNHDA and CDR2 SQIVND (reference sequence). The CDR3 contains 15 residues. Trimming at V came to 6 bases and at J to 2 bases, leaving 6 bases not matched to a gene. This CDR3 reads CASRSGGPTNEKLFF. The CDR3 nucleotides are TGTGCCAGTAGGTCAGGGGGTCCGACTAATGAAAAACTGTTTTTT.

This clone was picked up one time. The J gene is TRBJ2-5, the V gene TRBV28; 7 bases fit TRBD2. V gave up 3 bases and J gave up 3 bases; unmatched junction bases: 10. This CDR3 is built from 16 residues. In germline, CDR1 is MDHEN, CDR2 SYDVKM. The CDR3, as DNA: TGTGCCAGCAGTTTCATAAGGCTAGCGGAAGAAGAGACCCAGTACTTC. Its translation is CASSFIRLAEEETQYF.

The V gene is TRBV3-1 (or the pseudogene TRBV3-2), the J gene TRBJ2-5; 9 nucleotides align to TRBD2. CDR3 length: 14 residues. J lost 5 bases, V lost 4 bases, and 5 bases had no gene match. From germline, CDR1 is LGHDT and CDR2 YNNKEL (reference sequence). CDR3 DNA sequence: TGTGCCAGCAGCCTTAGCGGGGGCGGGGAGACCCAGTACTTC. Translation gives CASSLSGGGETQYF.

The gene calls are TRBV5-5 and TRBJ2-2, with a possible D match to TRBD2 (5 bases). The CDR3 sequence is 16 residues long. Germline-derived CDR1 and CDR2 are SGHKS and YYEKEE (reference sequence). Trimming took off 6 bases at V and 2 bases at J, with 17 bases between the two ends. The CDR3, as DNA: TGTGCCAGCACTATGGAGGCCGGGATAAACACCGGGGAGCTGTTTTTT. Translated: CASTMEAGINTGELFF.

The chain carries TRBV29-1 and TRBJ2-7; 9 bases match TRBD1. V trimming: 6 bases; J trimming: 6 bases; junction bases outside the gene matches: 3. This CDR3 contains 11 residues. Germline V lookup: CDR1 SQVTM, CDR2 ANQGSEA. CDR3 sequence reads: CSVGQGLEQYF. CDR3 bases: TGCAGCGTGGGACAGGGCCTCGAGCAGTACTTC.

V and J are TRBV28 and TRBJ2-2, with 7 bases lining up with TRBD2. Germline CDR1 reads MDHEN; CDR2 reads SYDVKM. After removal of 6 bases from V and 0 bases from J, the junction contained 16 bases not matched to a gene. The CDR3 extends over 19 amino acids. The CDR3 sequence: CASRRPRGSPVSNTGELFF. The CDR3 DNA sequence: TGTGCCAGCAGACGACCCCGCGGGAGCCCCGTGTCGAACACCGGGGAGCTGTTTTTT.

The chain couples TRBV6-5 to TRBJ1-5; D is ambiguous. V lost 4 bases and J 1 base, leaving 14 bases between the germline ends. Germline CDR1 reads MNHEY; CDR2 reads SVGAGI. The CDR3 extends over 16 amino acids. DNA for the CDR3: TGTGCCAGCAGTTTGTCAGGCCCCCCGAGCAATCAGCCCCAGCATTTT. This translates into CASSLSGPPSNQPQHF.

The V gene is TRBV3-1 (or the pseudogene TRBV3-2), the J gene TRBJ2-7; no clear D. This CDR3 has 14 amino acids. V was clipped by 5 bases and J by 4 bases, with 15 bases between them. Germline CDR1 is LGHDT and CDR2 is YNNKEL (reference sequence). The DNA of the CDR3 is TGTGCCAGCAGCACGAAAAGAAGAGATTACGAGCAGTACTTC. As protein: CASSTKRRDYEQYF.

The chain is built from TRBV7-2 and TRBJ2-1, with 15 positions matching TRBD2. Unmatched junction bases numbered 4, after V lost 4 bases and J lost 0 bases. This CDR3 has 18 residues. The germline gives CDR1 SGHTA, CDR2 FQGNSA. This chain's CDR3 is CASSSGLAGGRSYNEQFF. The CDR3 DNA reads TGTGCCAGCAGCTCGGGACTAGCGGGGGGTCGCTCCTACAATGAGCAGTTCTTC.

This clone was seen a few times. Other DNA sequences of this sample code for an identical CDR3. The chain is built from TRBV27 and TRBJ2-2, with 11 bases that match TRBD2. The CDR3 consists of 15 residues. The germline V gene has CDR1 MNHEY and CDR2 SMNVEV (reference sequence). After removal of 3 bases from V and 4 bases from J, the junction contained 1 base not matched to a gene. The CDR3 sequence: CASSFGTSGTGELFF. CDR3 DNA: TGTGCCAGCAGTTTCGGGACTAGCGGCACCGGGGAGCTGTTTTTT.

As to this clone: The junction shows a germline mismatch at one end, possibly a read error. V is TRBV28 and J is TRBJ1-2; 7 positions match TRBD1. This CDR3 has 15 amino acids. Germline loops: CDR1 MDHEN, CDR2 SYDVKM. CDR3 amino acids: CASSLWTGGSYGYTF. CDR3 sequence (DNA): TGTGCCAGCAGTCTATGGACAGGTGGCAGCTATGGCTACACCTTC.

The chain recombines TRBV5-4 with TRBJ2-1, with D perhaps TRBD2 (6 bases). CDR1 and CDR2 from the germline V gene are SGHNT and YYREEE (reference sequence). V lost 2 bases, J lost 5 bases, and 11 bases lay in between. The CDR3 loop spans 14 amino acids. CDR3 protein: CASSFAGSHNEQFF. The CDR3 DNA reads as TGTGCCAGCAGCTTTGCGGGGTCCCACAATGAGCAGTTCTTC.

This clone has a single count. The chain carries TRBV6-5 and TRBJ2-7; TRBD2 aligns across 10 bases. This CDR3 is built from 15 residues. V shed 6 bases, J shed 3 bases, and the junction held 8 bases outside the gene matches. The germline V gene has CDR1 MNHEY and CDR2 SVGAGI. CDR3 protein: CASRPSGGVNYEQYF. CDR3 bases: TGTGCCAGCAGACCTAGCGGGGGCGTTAACTACGAGCAGTACTTC.